This T cell receptor (beta chain) was found in a study of PD-1 blockade in classical Hodgkin lymphoma. Overall study results and limits: Healthy donors were reported to have higher baseline TCR diversity than newly diagnosed patients.

A word on this clone: The antigen remains unidentified. At one end, the junction sequence differs from germline, possibly due to a read error.

The method was immunoSEQ multiplex PCR; TCRdb's version includes in-frame clones alone and lacks a portion of them. The sample consists of tens of thousands of clones, roughly 93% of them appearing once. CDR1 SEHNR and CDR2 FQNEAQ come from the germline V gene (reference sequence). This CDR3 is built from 12 residues. Described time point: newly diagnosed, previously untreated cHL patient sample. The receptor comes from a human donor with classical Hodgkin lymphoma. The V and J genes are TRBV7-9 and TRBJ2-4, with unresolved D. The material sequenced was peripheral blood mononuclear cells (PBMCs). The DNA of the CDR3 is TGTGCCAGCAGCTTAGAGGTTGGAAATTCCCACTTC. Amino acids: CASSLEVGNSHF.